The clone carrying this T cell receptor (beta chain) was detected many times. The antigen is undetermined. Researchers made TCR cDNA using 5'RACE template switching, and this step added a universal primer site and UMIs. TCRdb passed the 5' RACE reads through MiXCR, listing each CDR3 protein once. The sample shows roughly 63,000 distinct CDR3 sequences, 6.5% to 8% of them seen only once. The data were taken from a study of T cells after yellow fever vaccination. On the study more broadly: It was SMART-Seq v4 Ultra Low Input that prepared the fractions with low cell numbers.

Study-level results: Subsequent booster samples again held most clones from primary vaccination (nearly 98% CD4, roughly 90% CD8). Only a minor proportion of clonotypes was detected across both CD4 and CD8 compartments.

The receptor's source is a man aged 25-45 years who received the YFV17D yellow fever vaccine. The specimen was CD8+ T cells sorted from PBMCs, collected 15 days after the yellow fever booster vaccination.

CDR3 amino acids: CASSRALNEQFF. CDR3 in DNA: TGTGCCAGCAGTAGGGCCCTCAATGAGCAGTTCTTC. V gene TRBV12-3 or TRBV12-4 combines with J gene TRBJ2-1; D uncertain. The CDR3 has 12 residues. The V end was cut by 5 bases, the J end by 6 bases, with 8 bases between.